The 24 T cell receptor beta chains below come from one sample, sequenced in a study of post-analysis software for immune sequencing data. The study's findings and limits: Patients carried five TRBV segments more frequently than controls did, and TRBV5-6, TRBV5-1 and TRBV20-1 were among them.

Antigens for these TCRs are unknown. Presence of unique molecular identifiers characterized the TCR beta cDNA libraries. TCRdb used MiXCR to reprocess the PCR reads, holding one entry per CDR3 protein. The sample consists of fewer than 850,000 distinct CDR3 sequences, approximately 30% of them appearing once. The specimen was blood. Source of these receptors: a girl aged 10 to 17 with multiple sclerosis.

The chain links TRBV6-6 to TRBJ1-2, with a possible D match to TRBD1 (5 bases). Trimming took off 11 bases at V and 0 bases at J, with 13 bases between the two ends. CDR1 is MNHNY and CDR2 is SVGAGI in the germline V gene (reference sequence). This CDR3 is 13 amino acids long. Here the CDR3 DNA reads TGTGCCCTGGGGGAGTCCGCTAACTATGGCTACACCTTC. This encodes CALGESANYGYTF.

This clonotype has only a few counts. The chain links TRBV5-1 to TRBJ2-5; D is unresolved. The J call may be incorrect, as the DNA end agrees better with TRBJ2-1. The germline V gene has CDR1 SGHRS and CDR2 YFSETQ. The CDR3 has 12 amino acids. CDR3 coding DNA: TGCGCCAGCAGCAGGTACCAAGAGACCCAGTTCTTC. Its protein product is CASSRYQETQFF.

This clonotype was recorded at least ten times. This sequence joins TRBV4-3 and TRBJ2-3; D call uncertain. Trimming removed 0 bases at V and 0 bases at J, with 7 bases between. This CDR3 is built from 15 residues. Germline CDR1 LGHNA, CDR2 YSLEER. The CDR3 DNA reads TGCGCCAGCAGCCAAGACTCCCATAGCACAGATACGCAGTATTTT. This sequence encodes CASSQDSHSTDTQYF.

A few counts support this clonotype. The CDR3 nucleotides read TGTGCCAGCACTCCAACGAGAGCCAAAAACATTCAGTACTTC. Translated: CASTPTRAKNIQYF. This chain uses TRBV6-6 with TRBJ2-4; D remains unclear. The germline gives CDR1 MNHNY, CDR2 SVGAGI (reference sequence). CDR3 length: 14 amino acids. Trimming took 7 bases from V and 0 from J, leaving 10 bases between them.

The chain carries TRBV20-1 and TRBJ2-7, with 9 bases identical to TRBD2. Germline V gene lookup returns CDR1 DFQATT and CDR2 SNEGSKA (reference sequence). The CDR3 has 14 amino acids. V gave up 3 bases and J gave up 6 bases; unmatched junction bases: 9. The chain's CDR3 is CSASGAGGGGEQYF. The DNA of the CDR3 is TGCAGTGCTAGTGGAGCGGGAGGAGGGGGCGAGCAGTACTTC.

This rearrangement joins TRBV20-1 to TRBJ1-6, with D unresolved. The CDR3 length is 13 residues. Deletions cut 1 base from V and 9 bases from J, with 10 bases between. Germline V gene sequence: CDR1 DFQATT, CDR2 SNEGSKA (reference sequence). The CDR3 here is CSARGGASSPLHF. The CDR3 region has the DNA TGCAGTGCTAGAGGGGGAGCGAGTTCACCCCTCCACTTT.

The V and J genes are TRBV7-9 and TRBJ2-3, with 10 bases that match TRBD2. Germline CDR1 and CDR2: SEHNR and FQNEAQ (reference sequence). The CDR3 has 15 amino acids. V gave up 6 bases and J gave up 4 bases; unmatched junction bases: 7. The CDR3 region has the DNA TGTGCCAGCAGTGAACTAGCGGGATCGGCAGATACGCAGTATTTT. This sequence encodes CASSELAGSADTQYF.

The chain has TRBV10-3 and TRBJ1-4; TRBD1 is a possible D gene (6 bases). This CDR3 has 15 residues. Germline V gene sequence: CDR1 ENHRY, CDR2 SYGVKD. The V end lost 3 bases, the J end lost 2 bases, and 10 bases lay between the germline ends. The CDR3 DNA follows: TGTGCCATCAGTGATGGGGGGGCGACTAATGAAAAACTGTTTTTT. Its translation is CAISDGGATNEKLFF.

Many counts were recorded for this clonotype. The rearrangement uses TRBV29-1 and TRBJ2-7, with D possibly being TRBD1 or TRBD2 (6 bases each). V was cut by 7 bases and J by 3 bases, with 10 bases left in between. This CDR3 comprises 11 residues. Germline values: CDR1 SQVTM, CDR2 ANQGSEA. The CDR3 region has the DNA TGCAGCGGGAGGGGGGACTACGAGCAGTACTTC. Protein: CSGRGDYEQYF.

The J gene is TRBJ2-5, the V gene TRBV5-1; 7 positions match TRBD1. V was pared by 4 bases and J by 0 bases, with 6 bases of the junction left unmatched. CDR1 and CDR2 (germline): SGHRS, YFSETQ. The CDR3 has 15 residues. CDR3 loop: CASSPRDSYQETQYF. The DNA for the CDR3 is TGCGCCAGCAGCCCTCGGGACAGCTACCAAGAGACCCAGTACTTC.

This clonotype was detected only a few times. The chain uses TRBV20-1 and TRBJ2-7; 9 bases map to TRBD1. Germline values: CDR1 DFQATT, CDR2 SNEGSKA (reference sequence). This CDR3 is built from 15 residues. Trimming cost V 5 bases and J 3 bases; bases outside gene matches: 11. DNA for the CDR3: TGCAGTGCTGGTCGGGACAGGGCAGTCGTCTACGAGCAGTACTTC. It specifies CSAGRDRAVVYEQYF.

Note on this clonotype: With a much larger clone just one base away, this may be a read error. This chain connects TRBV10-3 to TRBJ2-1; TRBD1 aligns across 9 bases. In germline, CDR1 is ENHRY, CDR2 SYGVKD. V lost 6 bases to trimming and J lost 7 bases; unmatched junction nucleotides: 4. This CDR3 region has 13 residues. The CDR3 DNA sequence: TGTGCCATCAGCCCCGGGACAGGGAATGAGCAGTTCTTC. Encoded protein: CAISPGTGNEQFF.

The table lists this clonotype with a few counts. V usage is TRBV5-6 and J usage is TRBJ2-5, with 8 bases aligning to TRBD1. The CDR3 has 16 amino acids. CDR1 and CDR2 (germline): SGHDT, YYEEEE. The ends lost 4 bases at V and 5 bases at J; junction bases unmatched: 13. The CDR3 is CASSEQGGLREETQYF. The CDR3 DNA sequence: TGTGCCAGCAGCGAACAGGGGGGTCTAAGAGAGGAGACCCAGTACTTC.

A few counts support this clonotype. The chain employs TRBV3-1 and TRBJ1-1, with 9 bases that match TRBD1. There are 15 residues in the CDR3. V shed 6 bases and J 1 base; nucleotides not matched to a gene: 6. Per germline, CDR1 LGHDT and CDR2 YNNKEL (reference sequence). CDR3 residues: CASRPQGAWNTEAFF. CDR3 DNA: TGTGCCAGCAGACCACAGGGGGCTTGGAACACTGAAGCTTTCTTT.

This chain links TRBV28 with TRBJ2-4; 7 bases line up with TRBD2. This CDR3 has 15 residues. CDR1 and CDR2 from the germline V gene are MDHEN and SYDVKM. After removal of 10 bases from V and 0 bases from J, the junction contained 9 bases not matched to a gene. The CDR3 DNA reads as TGTGCCACCACGGGACTACCCCCAGCCAAAAACATTCAGTACTTC. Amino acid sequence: CATTGLPPAKNIQYF.

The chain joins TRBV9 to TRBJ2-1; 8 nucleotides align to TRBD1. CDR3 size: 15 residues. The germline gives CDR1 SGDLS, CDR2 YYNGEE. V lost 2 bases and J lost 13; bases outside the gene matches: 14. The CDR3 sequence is CASSVVTGGKETQFF. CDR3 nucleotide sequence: TGTGCCAGCAGCGTCGTAACAGGGGGGAAGGAGACCCAGTTCTTC.

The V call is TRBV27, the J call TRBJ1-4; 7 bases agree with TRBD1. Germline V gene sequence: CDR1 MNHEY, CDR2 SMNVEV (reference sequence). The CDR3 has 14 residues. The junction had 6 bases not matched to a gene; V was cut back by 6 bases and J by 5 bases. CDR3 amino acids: CASSAQGGNEKLFF. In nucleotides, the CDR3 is TGTGCCAGCAGCGCCCAGGGGGGGAATGAAAAACTGTTTTTT.

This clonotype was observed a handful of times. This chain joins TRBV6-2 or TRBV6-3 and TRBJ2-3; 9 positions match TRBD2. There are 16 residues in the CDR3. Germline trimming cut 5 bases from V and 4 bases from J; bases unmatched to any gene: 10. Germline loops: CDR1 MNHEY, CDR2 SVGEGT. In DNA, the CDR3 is TGTGCCAGCAGTAACAGGGCGGGAGGGCCATCAGATACGCAGTATTTT. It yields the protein CASSNRAGGPSDTQYF.

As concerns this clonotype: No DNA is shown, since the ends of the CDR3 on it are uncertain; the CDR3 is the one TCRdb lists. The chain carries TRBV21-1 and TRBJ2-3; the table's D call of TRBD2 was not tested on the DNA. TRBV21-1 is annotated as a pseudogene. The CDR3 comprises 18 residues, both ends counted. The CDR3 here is CASSKDQGWADGTDTQYF.

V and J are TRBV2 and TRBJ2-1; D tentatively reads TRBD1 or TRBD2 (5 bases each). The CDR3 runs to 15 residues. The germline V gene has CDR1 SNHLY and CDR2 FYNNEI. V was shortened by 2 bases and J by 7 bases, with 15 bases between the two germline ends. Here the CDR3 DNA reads TGTGCCAGCAGTGAAAGCCCCGGGGCTTGGAATGAGCAGTTCTTC. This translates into CASSESPGAWNEQFF.

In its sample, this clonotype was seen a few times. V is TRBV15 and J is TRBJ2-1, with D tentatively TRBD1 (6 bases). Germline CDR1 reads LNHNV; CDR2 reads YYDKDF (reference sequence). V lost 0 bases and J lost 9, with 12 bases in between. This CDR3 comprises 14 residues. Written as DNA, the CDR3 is TGTGCCACCAGCAGAGATCCAGGGGTTACTGAGCAGTTCTTC. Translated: CATSRDPGVTEQFF.

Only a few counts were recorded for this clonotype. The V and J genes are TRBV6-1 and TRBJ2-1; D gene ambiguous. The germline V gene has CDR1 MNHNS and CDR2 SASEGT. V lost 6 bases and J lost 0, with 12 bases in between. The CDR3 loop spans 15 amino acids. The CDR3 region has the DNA TGTGCCAGCAGGGAAACTGGAAGCTCCTACAATGAGCAGTTCTTC. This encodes CASRETGSSYNEQFF.

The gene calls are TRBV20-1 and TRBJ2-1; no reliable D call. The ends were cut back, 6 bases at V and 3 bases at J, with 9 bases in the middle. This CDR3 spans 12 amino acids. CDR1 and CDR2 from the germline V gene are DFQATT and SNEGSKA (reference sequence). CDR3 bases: TGCAGTGCCTCAGACGGCTACAATGAGCAGTTCTTC. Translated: CSASDGYNEQFF.

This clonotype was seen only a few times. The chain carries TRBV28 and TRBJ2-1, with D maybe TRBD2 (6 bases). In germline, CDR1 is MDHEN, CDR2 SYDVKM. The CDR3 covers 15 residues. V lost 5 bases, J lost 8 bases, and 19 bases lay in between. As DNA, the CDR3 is TGTGCCAGCAGTCTCGTGGGACTTCTTTTCGATGAGCAGTTCTTC. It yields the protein CASSLVGLLFDEQFF.